The 30 T cell receptor beta chains below all came from one sample that was sequenced in a study of CD8 T cells in Susac syndrome. Reverse transcription of roughly 0.5 to 1 ug RNA used random hexamers. TCRdb independently ran MiXCR on the immunoSEQ multiplex PCR reads; one entry per CDR3 protein. The table shows approximately 200,000 distinct CDR3 sequences, with under 97% occurring only once. Specimen: CD4+ T cells from PBMCs. The receptors were sampled from a human donor with multiple sclerosis.

This rearrangement joins TRBV13 to TRBJ2-7, with D uncertain. V was pared by 0 bases and J by 3 bases, with 6 bases between. This CDR3 has 13 amino acids. Germline V gene sequence: CDR1 PRHDT, CDR2 FYEKMQ (reference sequence). Written as DNA, the CDR3 is TGTGCCAGCAGCTTAGGTACTTACTACGAGCAGTACTTC. This gives the protein CASSLGTYYEQYF.

The chain is built from TRBV9 and TRBJ1-5; no clear D gene. Germline CDR1 SGDLS, CDR2 YYNGEE. The CDR3 loop spans 15 amino acids. Trimming removed 0 bases from V and 7 bases from J, with 14 bases in between. CDR3: CASSVEGYTLQPQHF. The CDR3 coding sequence is TGTGCCAGCAGCGTAGAGGGATATACTTTACAGCCCCAGCATTTT.

This chain connects TRBV30 to TRBJ2-7, with D unresolved. CDR1 and CDR2 (germline): GTSNPN, SVGIG (reference sequence). The CDR3 is 14 residues long. V was pared by 0 bases and J by 3 bases, with 12 bases between. This CDR3 reads CAWSVEGSSYEQYF. In nucleotides, the CDR3 is TGTGCCTGGAGTGTTGAAGGGTCGAGCTACGAGCAGTACTTC.

V gene TRBV5-1 combines with J gene TRBJ1-1; D is unclear. V lost 0 bases to trimming and J lost 0 bases, with 12 bases between them. Germline CDR1 and CDR2: SGHRS and YFSETQ. This CDR3 has 16 residues. CDR3 amino acids: CASSLDWVLVNTEAFF. The CDR3 bases are TGCGCCAGCAGCTTGGACTGGGTCCTAGTGAACACTGAAGCTTTCTTT.

This chain links TRBV25-1 with TRBJ1-1; weak D call: TRBD1 (5 bases). CDR1 MGHDK and CDR2 SYGVNS come from the germline V gene. Trimming removed 5 bases at V and 10 bases at J, with 20 bases between. This CDR3 is 14 amino acids long. The CDR3, as DNA: TGTGCCAGCAGTACCACGGGGGAAGTTTTTGTAGCTTTCTTT. It specifies CASSTTGEVFVAFF.

This chain links TRBV9 with TRBJ2-5, with a possible D match to TRBD1 (5 bases). Per the germline V gene, CDR1 is SGDLS and CDR2 is YYNGEE. Trimming pared 1 base from V and 2 bases from J, leaving 21 bases between. This CDR3 comprises 18 residues. Here the CDR3 DNA reads TGTGCCAGCAGCGTACAGGGCTCACCGGTTTGGGCGCAAGAGACCCAGTACTTC. This gives the protein CASSVQGSPVWAQETQYF.

The rearrangement joins TRBV24-1 to TRBJ2-5, with 9 bases that match TRBD1. Germline assignment: CDR1 KGHDR and CDR2 SFDVKD. Trimming removed 4 bases from V and 4 bases from J; junction bases left unmatched: 6. The length of the CDR3 is 15 residues. The DNA for the CDR3 is TGTGCCACCAGTGACTCCGGACAGGGGTTAGAGACCCAGTACTTC. Translating it yields CATSDSGQGLETQYF.

The rearrangement links TRBV30 to TRBJ1-6; possible D gene TRBD1, 6 bases. V was pared by 0 bases and J by 6 bases, with 12 bases between. Germline CDR1 reads GTSNPN; CDR2 reads SVGIG (reference sequence). This CDR3 is 15 amino acids long. CDR3 nucleotides: TGTGCCTGGAGTGTTCCAGGGGCACCTAATTCACCCCTCCACTTT. Its protein is CAWSVPGAPNSPLHF.

The gene calls are TRBV29-1 and TRBJ2-3, with D possibly being TRBD2 (7 bases). CDR1 and CDR2 (germline): SQVTM, ANQGSEA. V gave up 6 bases and J gave up 1 base, with 11 bases separating them. This CDR3 has 13 amino acids. This chain's CDR3 is CSVAGAGTDTQYF. CDR3 nucleotides: TGCAGCGTCGCGGGGGCCGGCACAGATACGCAGTATTTT.

The chain is built from TRBV5-4 and TRBJ2-2, with 9 bases lining up with TRBD1. V gave up 0 bases and J gave up 4 bases; unmatched junction bases: 1. The CDR3 loop spans 15 amino acids. CDR1 and CDR2 from the germline V gene are SGHNT and YYREEE (reference sequence). CDR3 DNA: TGTGCCAGCAGCTTGGACAGGGGGCGCACCGGGGAGCTGTTTTTT. It specifies CASSLDRGRTGELFF.

The V call is TRBV5-6, the J call TRBJ2-6, with a tentative D call TRBD1 (6 bases). This CDR3 comprises 15 residues. Deletions cut 2 bases from V and 2 bases from J, with 8 bases between. Germline CDR1 is SGHDT and CDR2 is YYEEEE. CDR3 coding DNA: TGTGCCAGCAGCTTCAGGGGCACTGGGGCCAACGTCCTGACTTTC. This gives the protein CASSFRGTGANVLTF.

The chain joins TRBV29-1 to TRBJ1-1; 10 bases match TRBD1. This CDR3 is built from 14 residues. Germline assignment: CDR1 SQVTM and CDR2 ANQGSEA. With V trimmed by 6 bases and J by 3 bases, 7 bases remained unmatched. CDR3 DNA sequence: TGCAGCGTACCACCGGGACAGGGGTACACTGAAGCTTTCTTT. Protein product: CSVPPGQGYTEAFF. Full variable domain (outside the CDR3, taken from reference TRBV29-1 and TRBJ1-1): SAVISQKPSRDICQRGTSLTIQCQVDSQVTMMFWYRQQPGQSLTLIATANQGSEATYESGFVIDKFPISRPNLTFSTLTVSNMSPEDSSIYLCSVPPGQGYTEAFFGQGTRLTVV.

This rearrangement joins TRBV5-6 to TRBJ2-1; D not certain. The length of the CDR3 is 11 residues. V was cut by 3 bases and J by 7 bases, with 5 bases left in between. CDR1 and CDR2 from the germline V gene are SGHDT and YYEEEE. CDR3 in amino acids: CASSWSNEQFF. As DNA, the CDR3 is TGTGCCAGCAGCTGGAGTAATGAGCAGTTCTTC.

This sequence joins TRBV27 and TRBJ2-1; possibly TRBD1 for D (6 bases). V shed 3 bases and J shed 2 bases, with 14 bases lying between them. Germline CDR1 MNHEY, CDR2 SMNVEV (reference sequence). This CDR3 is 16 amino acids long. The CDR3 DNA sequence: TGTGCCAGCAGTTTTACAGGGCTGTCGACCTACAATGAGCAGTTCTTC. Translation gives CASSFTGLSTYNEQFF.

This chain connects TRBV3-1 to TRBJ2-3; D possibly corresponds to TRBD1 (6 bases). The CDR3 spans 16 residues. Looked up from germline, CDR1 is LGHDT and CDR2 is YNNKEL (reference sequence). Deletions cut 4 bases from V and 10 bases from J, with 24 bases between. The CDR3 coding sequence is TGTGCCAGCAGCCGGGACATGGGACCAGGACAAATGGCGCAGTATTTT. This gives the protein CASSRDMGPGQMAQYF.

The V gene is TRBV12-3 or TRBV12-4, the J gene TRBJ2-7; tentative D call: TRBD2 (5 bases). Trimming left V 3 bases short and J 4 bases short, with 7 bases between. The CDR3 runs to 12 residues. CDR3 coding DNA: TGTGCCAGCAGTTTTCGGGGTTACGAGCAGTACTTC. It codes for CASSFRGYEQYF.

The chain carries TRBV5-6 and TRBJ1-1; D might be TRBD1 (5 bases). V dropped 6 bases and J dropped 0 bases, with 12 bases sitting between them. The CDR3 consists of 14 residues. CDR1 SGHDT and CDR2 YYEEEE come from the germline V gene. The CDR3 sequence is CASILGGMNTEAFF. CDR3 DNA sequence: TGTGCCAGCATCCTCGGGGGGATGAACACTGAAGCTTTCTTT. Full variable domain (rest looked up from reference TRBV5-6 and TRBJ1-1): DAGVTQSPTHLIKTRGQQVTLRCSPKSGHDTVSWYQQALGQGPQFIFQYYEEEERQRGNFPDRFSGHQFPNYSSELNVNALLLGDSALYLCASILGGMNTEAFFGQGTRLTVV.

This chain links TRBV20-1 with TRBJ1-5; D perhaps matches TRBD1 (5 bases). Trimming removed 5 bases at V and 0 bases at J, with 11 bases between. The CDR3 is 14 residues long. From germline, CDR1 is DFQATT and CDR2 SNEGSKA (reference sequence). CDR3 sequence reads: CSADRDGSNQPQHF. The CDR3 nucleotides are TGCAGTGCTGATCGGGACGGTAGCAATCAGCCCCAGCATTTT.

V gene TRBV30 combines with J gene TRBJ2-7; possible D gene TRBD1, 5 bases. Germline loops: CDR1 GTSNPN, CDR2 SVGIG (reference sequence). V was shortened by 5 bases and J by 2 bases, with 13 bases between the two germline ends. The length of the CDR3 is 13 residues. CDR3 sequence: CAWDSTETYEQYF. The CDR3 nucleotides are TGTGCCTGGGACAGTACCGAAACCTACGAGCAGTACTTC. The full variable domain, rest sourced from reference TRBV30 and TRBJ2-7, is SQTIHQWPATLVQPVGSPLSLECTVEGTSNPNLYWYRQAAGRGLQLLFYSVGIGQISSEVPQNLSASRPQDRQFILSSKKLLLSDSGFYLCAWDSTETYEQYFGPGTRLTVT.

The chain has TRBV3-1 and TRBJ1-3; the match to TRBD1 covers 7 bases. V gave up 4 bases and J gave up 0 bases; unmatched junction bases: 3. The length of the CDR3 is 15 residues. Germline loops: CDR1 LGHDT, CDR2 YNNKEL (reference sequence). CDR3 amino acids: CASSLGQASGNTIYF. In DNA, the CDR3 is TGTGCCAGCAGCCTCGGACAGGCCTCTGGAAACACCATATATTTT.

This rearrangement joins TRBV20-1 to TRBJ2-7, with D perhaps TRBD1 (5 bases). CDR3 size: 12 residues. V was cut by 5 bases and J by 0 bases, with 8 bases left in between. Per the germline V gene, CDR1 is DFQATT and CDR2 is SNEGSKA (reference sequence). The CDR3 here is CSAAQGSYEQYF. For the CDR3, the DNA is TGCAGTGCTGCGCAGGGCTCCTACGAGCAGTACTTC.

This chain joins TRBV20-1 and TRBJ2-1; 12 nucleotides match TRBD2. Trimming at V came to 5 bases and at J to 6 bases, leaving 8 bases not matched to a gene. The CDR3 consists of 15 residues. Looked up from germline, CDR1 is DFQATT and CDR2 is SNEGSKA (reference sequence). The CDR3 sequence is CSAPSGGAVSNEQFF. The CDR3 coding sequence is TGCAGTGCTCCTAGCGGGGGGGCCGTATCCAATGAGCAGTTCTTC.

The chain combines TRBV19 with TRBJ1-5; 9 bases map to TRBD1. The V gene end was trimmed by 1 base and the J gene end by 6 bases; junction bases not matched to a gene: 10. The CDR3 covers 17 residues. Germline V CDR1 and CDR2: LNHDA, SQIVND (reference sequence). CDR3: CASSIVPLTGGGQPQHF. CDR3 sequence (DNA): TGTGCCAGTAGTATAGTTCCACTGACAGGGGGGGGTCAGCCCCAGCATTTT.

The chain joins TRBV19 to TRBJ2-7; a possible D gene is TRBD2 (5 bases). V lost 4 bases to trimming and J lost 1 base, with 8 bases between them. The CDR3 spans 13 residues. Germline V gene data show CDR1 as LNHDA and CDR2 as SQIVND (reference sequence). The CDR3 DNA is TGTGCCAGTAGTAGAGAGGGATCCTACGAGCAGTACTTC. This gives the protein CASSREGSYEQYF.

The chain combines TRBV20-1 with TRBJ1-5; 7 bases map to TRBD1. CDR1 and CDR2 from the germline V gene are DFQATT and SNEGSKA (reference sequence). Losses at the gene ends were 1 base for V and 6 bases for J; bases not matched to a gene: 9. The CDR3 is 15 amino acids. The CDR3 DNA sequence: TGCAGTGCTAGAGCCCAGGGGGGCGGGGGTCAGCCCCAGCATTTT. It codes for CSARAQGGGGQPQHF.

The rearrangement uses TRBV20-1 and TRBJ2-1; TRBD2 agrees at 7 bases. The CDR3 runs 13 residues. Germline CDR1 DFQATT, CDR2 SNEGSKA (reference sequence). Trimming cost V 8 bases and J 9 bases; bases outside gene matches: 13. The CDR3 DNA is TGCAGTTCGAGCGGGGCTGGGGCGGGTGAGCAGTTCTTC. Encoded protein: CSSSGAGAGEQFF.

The chain links TRBV7-2 to TRBJ1-5; TRBD1 is a possible D gene (6 bases). V was trimmed by 3 bases and J by 6 bases, leaving 15 bases between them. This CDR3 has 15 residues. Germline CDR1 SGHTA, CDR2 FQGNSA. In nucleotides, the CDR3 is TGTGCCAGCAGCTTTGGTTCCCCAGGGGCTCAGCCCCAGCATTTT. It codes for CASSFGSPGAQPQHF.

The rearrangement joins TRBV20-1 to TRBJ2-2; 12 nucleotides line up with TRBD2. Per germline, CDR1 DFQATT and CDR2 SNEGSKA (reference sequence). With V trimmed by 5 bases and J by 6 bases, 4 bases remained unmatched. This CDR3 is 14 amino acids long. The CDR3 coding sequence is TGCAGTGCTCCCCGGACTAGCGGGGCCGGGGAGCTGTTTTTT. Protein: CSAPRTSGAGELFF.

The V call is TRBV18, the J call TRBJ2-2; no clear D gene. Trimming removed 4 bases from V and 0 bases from J, with 6 bases in between. The CDR3 spans 14 residues. CDR1 and CDR2 from the germline V gene are KGHSH and LQKENI. In DNA, the CDR3 is TGTGCCAGCTCACGAGAGACGAACACCGGGGAGCTGTTTTTT. Its protein product is CASSRETNTGELFF.

V and J are TRBV12-3 or TRBV12-4 and TRBJ1-5; 7 bases align to TRBD1. CDR3 length: 15 residues. J gave up 0 bases and V 3 bases, and 2 bases lay outside the gene matches. CDR3: CASSLGQFSNQPQHF. CDR3 bases: TGTGCCAGCAGTTTGGGACAGTTTAGCAATCAGCCCCAGCATTTT.